These 21 T cell receptor beta chains were sequenced from one sample in a study of blood T cell repertoires in COVID-19. The table came from immunoSEQ multiplex PCR; TCRdb's copy has only in-frame clones and leaves some out. The sample records more than 12,000 clones, roughly 90% being singletons. Sequences were obtained from peripheral blood. Receptors were obtained from a human donor in a cohort sampled during active COVID-19.

The genes are TRBV6-5 and TRBJ1-1; maybe TRBD1 (6 bases). CDR1 MNHEY and CDR2 SVGAGI come from the germline V gene. The length of the CDR3 is 15 residues. V was shortened by 1 base and J by 1 base, with 10 bases between the two germline ends. CDR3 in amino acids: CASSYYTGQNTEAFF. In DNA form, the CDR3 reads TGTGCCAGCAGTTACTATACGGGACAGAACACTGAAGCTTTCTTT.

The rearrangement joins TRBV21-1 to TRBJ1-1. TRBV21-1 is given as a pseudogene. CDR3 size: 14 residues. The CDR3 coding sequence is TGTGCCAGCAGCAAAGTCCCGGTGAACACTGAAGCTTTCTTT. Translation: CASSKVPVNTEAFF.

The gene calls are TRBV5-1 and TRBJ1-4; 7 bases fit TRBD1. Per germline, CDR1 SGHRS and CDR2 YFSETQ. This CDR3 is built from 16 residues. With V trimmed by 0 bases and J by 2 bases, 4 bases remained unmatched. The CDR3 DNA follows: TGCGCCAGCAGCTTGGTGGCAGGGGGTACTAATGAAAAACTGTTTTTT. Residues: CASSLVAGGTNEKLFF.

This sequence joins TRBV30 and TRBJ2-7, with a possible D match to TRBD1 (6 bases). This CDR3 comprises 14 residues. Germline assignment: CDR1 GTSNPN and CDR2 SVGIG (reference sequence). Trimming stripped 0 bases from V and 6 bases from J, with 15 bases between. The CDR3 DNA is TGTGCCTGGAGTGTGGGGGCCCAATGGGTCGAGCAGTACTTC. This sequence encodes CAWSVGAQWVEQYF.

The V and J genes are TRBV4-1 and TRBJ1-1, with D unresolved. Trimming took 0 bases from V and 3 from J, leaving 11 bases between them. This CDR3 has 15 residues. Germline values: CDR1 MGHRA, CDR2 YSYEKL. The CDR3 coding sequence is TGCGCCAGCAGCCAAGAGGCGGGAGATTACACTGAAGCTTTCTTT. Amino acids: CASSQEAGDYTEAFF.

The rearrangement joins TRBV9 to TRBJ2-5, with D maybe TRBD2 (5 bases). V shed 3 bases and J shed 2 bases, with 8 bases lying between them. The CDR3 is 13 amino acids. The germline gives CDR1 SGDLS, CDR2 YYNGEE. The chain's CDR3 is CASSGGPQETQYF. The CDR3 DNA reads as TGTGCCAGCAGCGGAGGGCCACAAGAGACCCAGTACTTC.

The chain employs TRBV5-1 and TRBJ1-6; perhaps TRBD1 as D (6 bases). The V end lost 4 bases, the J end lost 7 bases, and 12 bases lay between the germline ends. CDR3 size: 14 residues. The V gene's germline CDR1 is SGHRS and CDR2 YFSETQ. CDR3 residues: CASSTQGLNSPLHF. As DNA, the CDR3 is TGCGCCAGCAGCACACAGGGCCTCAATTCACCCCTCCACTTT.

This clone occurred a few times. This chain links TRBV5-1 with TRBJ2-7; 9 nucleotides agree with TRBD1. The CDR3 runs 14 residues. CDR1 and CDR2 (germline): SGHRS, YFSETQ. V shed 4 bases and J 5 bases; nucleotides not matched to a gene: 7. For the CDR3, the DNA is TGCGCCAGCAGCGCCCGGACAGGGGATAACGAGCAGTACTTC. Its protein product is CASSARTGDNEQYF. Full variable domain (rest looked up from reference TRBV5-1 and TRBJ2-7): KAGVTQTPRYLIKTRGQQVTLSCSPISGHRSVSWYQQTPGQGLQFLFEYFSETQRNKGNFPGRFSGRQFSNSRSEMNVSTLELGDSALYLCASSARTGDNEQYFGPGTRLTVT.

This clone was seen a single time. V and J are TRBV7-9 and TRBJ2-4, with 9 bases matching TRBD1. The junction had 3 bases not matched to a gene; V was cut back by 1 base and J by 5 bases. Germline CDR1 is SEHNR and CDR2 is FQNEAQ (reference sequence). The CDR3 consists of 15 residues. Written as DNA, the CDR3 is TGTGCCAGCAGCTTAGTGAGGACAGGGGAAAACATTCAGTACTTC. The encoded protein is CASSLVRTGENIQYF. Combining the CDR3 with reference TRBV7-9 and TRBJ2-4 gives the whole variable domain DTGVSQNPRHKITKRGQNVTFRCDPISEHNRLYWYRQTLGQGPEFLTYFQNEAQLEKSRLLSDRFSAERPKGSFSTLEIQRTEQGDSAMYLCASSLVRTGENIQYFGAGTRLSVL.

As DNA, the CDR3 is TGCAGCGTCCTTCAGGGGACAGGGACCACAGATACGCAGTATTTT. The encoded protein is CSVLQGTGTTDTQYF. J is TRBJ2-3 and V is TRBV29-1; TRBD1 matches 9 bases. V shed 6 bases and J 2 bases; nucleotides not matched to a gene: 9. The CDR3 loop spans 15 amino acids. Per germline, CDR1 SQVTM and CDR2 ANQGSEA.

The chain employs TRBV20-1 and TRBJ1-2; D is uncertain. The CDR3 length is 12 residues. The germline V gene encodes CDR1 DFQATT and CDR2 SNEGSKA (reference sequence). V gave up 3 bases and J gave up 4 bases, with 9 bases separating them. The CDR3: CSASGSVYGYTF. Here the CDR3 DNA reads TGCAGTGCTAGTGGGTCGGTCTATGGCTACACCTTC.

J is TRBJ2-3 and V is TRBV12-5; perhaps TRBD2 as D (6 bases). V was shortened by 7 bases and J by 2 bases, with 13 bases between the two germline ends. Germline V lookup: CDR1 LGHNT, CDR2 FRNRAP. This CDR3 spans 14 amino acids. The CDR3 coding sequence is TGTGCTAGTGCCCTCGGGGGTCACACAGATACGCAGTATTTT. Protein: CASALGGHTDTQYF.

The V call is TRBV2, the J call TRBJ1-5; D is uncertain. V was clipped by 5 bases and J by 1 base, with 12 bases between them. This CDR3 spans 15 amino acids. Germline CDR1 reads SNHLY; CDR2 reads FYNNEI. Here the CDR3 DNA reads TGTGCCAGCAGTCCTAGGAGAGGAAGCAATCAGCCCCAGCATTTT. This translates into CASSPRRGSNQPQHF.

The chain employs TRBV4-2 and TRBJ1-1, with 8 bases identical to TRBD1. The CDR3 sequence is 16 residues long. The germline V gene has CDR1 LGHNA and CDR2 YNFKEQ. Trimming took 2 bases from V and 1 from J; bases not matched to a gene: 6. The CDR3 protein is CASSQIMTGANTEAFF. In DNA form, the CDR3 reads TGTGCCAGCAGCCAAATTATGACAGGGGCGAACACTGAAGCTTTCTTT.

This chain uses TRBV19 with TRBJ1-1, with TRBD1 as a possible D gene (5 bases). Germline lookup yields CDR1 LNHDA and CDR2 SQIVND (reference sequence). The V gene lost 4 bases and the J gene lost 1 base, with 13 bases spanning the gap. The CDR3 covers 15 residues. The CDR3 DNA reads as TGTGCCAGTAGTAGCCGGGGGATTCGGAACACTGAAGCTTTCTTT. It encodes CASSSRGIRNTEAFF. Filled out from reference TRBV19 and TRBJ1-1, the complete variable domain reads DGGITQSPKYLFRKEGQNVTLSCEQNLNHDAMYWYRQDPGQGLRLIYYSQIVNDFQKGDIAEGYSVSREKKESFPLTVTSAQKNPTAFYLCASSSRGIRNTEAFFGQGTRLTVV.

This chain joins TRBV7-8 and TRBJ2-7, with 8 bases fitting TRBD1. Trimming removed 3 bases from V and 1 base from J; junction bases left unmatched: 2. The CDR3 length is 14 residues. From germline, CDR1 is SGHVS and CDR2 FQNEAQ. The CDR3 sequence is CASSLGQESYEQYF. In nucleotides, the CDR3 is TGTGCCAGCAGCTTGGGACAGGAGTCCTACGAGCAGTACTTC.

This clone showed up just a few times. The V and J genes are TRBV7-9 and TRBJ1-1, with a tentative D call TRBD1 (6 bases). The ends were cut back, 1 base at V and 1 base at J, with 7 bases in the middle. The CDR3 is 14 residues long. CDR1 and CDR2 (germline): SEHNR, FQNEAQ (reference sequence). CDR3 in DNA: TGTGCCAGCAGCTTAGGGACAGCGAACACTGAAGCTTTCTTT. This gives the protein CASSLGTANTEAFF. Full variable domain (rest looked up from reference TRBV7-9 and TRBJ1-1): DTGVSQNPRHKITKRGQNVTFRCDPISEHNRLYWYRQTLGQGPEFLTYFQNEAQLEKSRLLSDRFSAERPKGSFSTLEIQRTEQGDSAMYLCASSLGTANTEAFFGQGTRLTVV.

The V gene is TRBV7-2, the J gene TRBJ1-6; possibly TRBD1 for D (5 bases). Trimming shortened V by 1 base and J by 10 bases, and 14 bases separated the two germline ends. The CDR3 covers 15 residues. The germline gives CDR1 SGHTA, CDR2 FQGNSA. DNA for the CDR3: TGTGCCAGCAGCTTAGGTCGCAGGGAAGGCTCACCCCTCCACTTT. It translates to CASSLGRREGSPLHF.

The chain joins TRBV3-1 (or the pseudogene TRBV3-2) to TRBJ2-3; tentatively, D is TRBD1 (6 bases). The germline gives CDR1 LGHDT, CDR2 YNNKEL (reference sequence). The V end was cut by 4 bases, the J end by 8 bases, with 16 bases between. The CDR3 has 14 amino acids. The CDR3: CASSPRTAPGTQYF. CDR3 coding DNA: TGTGCCAGCAGCCCCCGGACAGCACCGGGTACGCAGTATTTT.

The rearrangement uses TRBV7-6 and TRBJ1-2, with 7 bases identical to TRBD1. The CDR3 covers 13 residues. V shed 8 bases and J 8 bases; nucleotides not matched to a gene: 11. Per the germline V gene, CDR1 is SGHVS and CDR2 is FNYEAQ. CDR3 bases: TGTGCCAGCCCAGTCCACAGGGGCAACGGCTACACCTTC. Its translation is CASPVHRGNGYTF.

The chain carries TRBV19 and TRBJ2-4, with TRBD1 matching over 8 bases. Germline CDR1 reads LNHDA; CDR2 reads SQIVND (reference sequence). V lost 3 bases to trimming and J lost 0 bases; unmatched junction nucleotides: 10. CDR3 length: 18 residues. CDR3 coding DNA: TGTGCCAGTAGTATCACTACGGCAGGACAGGGAGCCAAAAACATTCAGTACTTC. This gives the protein CASSITTAGQGAKNIQYF.